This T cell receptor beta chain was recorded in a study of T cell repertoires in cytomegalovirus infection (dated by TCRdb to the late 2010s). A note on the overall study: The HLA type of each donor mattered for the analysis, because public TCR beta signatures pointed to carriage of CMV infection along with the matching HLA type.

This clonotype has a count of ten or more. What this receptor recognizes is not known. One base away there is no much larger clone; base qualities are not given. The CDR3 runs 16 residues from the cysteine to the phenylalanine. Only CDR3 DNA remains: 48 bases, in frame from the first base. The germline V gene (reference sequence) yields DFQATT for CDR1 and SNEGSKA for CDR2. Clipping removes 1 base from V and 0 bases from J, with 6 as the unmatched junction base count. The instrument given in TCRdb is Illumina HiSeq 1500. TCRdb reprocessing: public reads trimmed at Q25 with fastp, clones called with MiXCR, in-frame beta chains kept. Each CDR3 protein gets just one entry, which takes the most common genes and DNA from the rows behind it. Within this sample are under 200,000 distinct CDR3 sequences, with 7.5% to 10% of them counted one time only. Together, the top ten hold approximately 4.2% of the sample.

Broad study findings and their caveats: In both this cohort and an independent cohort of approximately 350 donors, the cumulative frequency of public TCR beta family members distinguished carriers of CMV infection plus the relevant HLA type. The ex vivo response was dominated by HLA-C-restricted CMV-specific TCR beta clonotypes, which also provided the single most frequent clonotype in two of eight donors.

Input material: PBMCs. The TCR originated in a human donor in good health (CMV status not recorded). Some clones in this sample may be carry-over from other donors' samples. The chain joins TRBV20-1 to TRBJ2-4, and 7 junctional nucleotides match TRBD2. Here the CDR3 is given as CSARVAGGIAKNIQYF. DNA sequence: TGCAGTGCTAGAGTTGCCGGGGGGATAGCCAAAAACATTCAGTACTTC.